Listed below are T cell receptor beta chains from one sample, sequenced in a study of blood T cell repertoires in COVID-19. Measured with immunoSEQ multiplex PCR; TCRdb has only the in-frame clones, and not every one. The sample shows approximately 250,000 clones, 86% of them seen only once. Material: peripheral blood. Source of these receptors: a man in his thirties or forties who had recovered from COVID-19. CDR3s include the opening cysteine and the closing phenylalanine or tryptophan.

j_call	v_call	cdr3_aa
TRBJ2-1	TRBV7-7	CASSPGLAGVSTSYNEQFF
TRBJ2-1	TRBV6-2/TRBV6-3	CASSPLGEDVYNEQFF
TRBJ2-5	TRBV4-1	CASTPRLAGGRQETQYF
TRBJ1-6	TRBV7-9	CASSPRDSRGPLHF
TRBJ2-2	TRBV2	CASSETSANTGELFF
TRBJ2-5	TRBV4-2	CASSPRPGTEETQYF
TRBJ2-3	TRBV9	CASSVGQGTDTQYF
TRBJ1-2	TRBV5-4	CASSLPGVLGYTF
TRBJ1-6	TRBV27	CAGYRGDSPLHF
TRBJ2-3	TRBV2	CGGNTQYF
TRBJ1-2	TRBV12-3/TRBV12-4	CASSPTGDYGYTF
TRBJ1-2	TRBV6-6	CASSYSITTGAYGYTF
TRBJ2-2	TRBV12-3/TRBV12-4	CASTPNTGELFF
TRBJ1-6	TRBV7-2	CASSATTGDNSPLHF
TRBJ2-7	TRBV10-1	CASSRSSGGYEQYF
TRBJ2-7	TRBV7-2	CASTGGGRHEQYF
TRBJ2-7	TRBV11-2	CASREAGGSYEQYF
TRBJ1-2	TRBV6-5	CASLMVPLGVGGYTF
TRBJ2-7	TRBV6-5	CASRDPGLGSYEQYF
TRBJ2-3	TRBV9	CASSALAGGHTDTQYF
TRBJ2-7	TRBV18	CASSQQGDEREQYF
TRBJ1-2	TRBV7-2	CASSLASGAGYGYTF
TRBJ2-5	TRBV5-8	CASSSGLAGLQETQYF
TRBJ1-2	TRBV9	CARIAREANGYTF
TRBJ1-4	TRBV4-1	CASSQVPGTGHEKLFF
TRBJ1-5	TRBV6-1	CASSVGLPGAWGNQPQHF
TRBJ2-7	TRBV10-2	CASGDTQAGGPYEQYF
TRBJ2-1	TRBV19	CASRPSGTGDEQFF
TRBJ2-5	TRBV10-3	CAISVQETQYF
TRBJ1-6	TRBV6-2/TRBV6-3	CASSPSSGDNSPLHF
TRBJ2-7	TRBV11-3	CASSSGQGVHEQYF
TRBJ1-5	TRBV10-3	CAISPRLGGEQPQHF
TRBJ1-2	TRBV3-1/TRBV3-2	CASSPLWQGAYGYTF
TRBJ1-5	TRBV2	CASSSKGQLNQPQHF